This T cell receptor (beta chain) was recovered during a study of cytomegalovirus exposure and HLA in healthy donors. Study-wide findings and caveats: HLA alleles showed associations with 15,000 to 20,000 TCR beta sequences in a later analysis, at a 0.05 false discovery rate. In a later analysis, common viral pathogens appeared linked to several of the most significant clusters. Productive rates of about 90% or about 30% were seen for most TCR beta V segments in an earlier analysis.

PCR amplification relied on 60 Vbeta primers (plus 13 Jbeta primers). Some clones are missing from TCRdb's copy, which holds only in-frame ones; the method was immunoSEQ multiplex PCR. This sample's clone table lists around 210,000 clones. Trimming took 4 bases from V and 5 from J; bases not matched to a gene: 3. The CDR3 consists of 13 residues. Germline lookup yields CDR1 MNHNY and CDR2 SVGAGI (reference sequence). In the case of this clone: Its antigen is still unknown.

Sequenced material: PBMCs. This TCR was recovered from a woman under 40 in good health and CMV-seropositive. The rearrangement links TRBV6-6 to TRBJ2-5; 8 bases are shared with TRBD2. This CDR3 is CASSSRGGETQYF. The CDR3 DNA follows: TGTGCCAGCAGTTCACGGGGGGGGGAGACCCAGTACTTC.